Following are 12 T cell receptor beta chains from one sample sequenced in a study of control samples from healthy donors and cancer patients. Using immunoSEQ multiplex PCR, the repertoire was profiled, and TCRdb retains in-frame clones only, with some absent. Among over 150,000 clones listed, about 90% were seen once. Material for sequencing was blood. The receptors here all came from a woman aged 40 to 50 in good health.

There are a few counts of this clone. CDR3 sequence (DNA): TGTGCCAGCAGTAGACAGACGAAGAACACTGAAGCTTTCTTT. Translation gives CASSRQTKNTEAFF. The V and J genes are TRBV25-1 and TRBJ1-1, with a possible D match to TRBD1 (5 bases). V gave up 5 bases and J gave up 1 base, with 11 bases separating them. The CDR3 spans 14 residues. CDR1 is MGHDK, CDR2 SYGVNS, per germline.

The rearrangement joins TRBV27 to TRBJ2-6, with D maybe TRBD2 (6 bases). The CDR3 totals 17 residues. The germline CDR1 and CDR2 sequences are MNHEY and SMNVEV (reference sequence). Trimming pared 6 bases from V and 0 bases from J, leaving 15 bases between. CDR3 nucleotides: TGTGCCAGCAGCCGGACTACCTCTAGCTCTGGGGCCAACGTCCTGACTTTC. Protein product: CASSRTTSSSGANVLTF.

The chain recombines TRBV27 with TRBJ1-1; TRBD1 matches at 7 bases. Trimming at V came to 6 bases and at J to 7 bases, leaving 8 bases not matched to a gene. The CDR3 length is 13 residues. Germline V gene data show CDR1 as MNHEY and CDR2 as SMNVEV (reference sequence). The CDR3 is CASRRTGALEAFF. The CDR3 DNA sequence: TGTGCCAGCAGGCGGACAGGTGCCCTTGAAGCTTTCTTT.

The chain employs TRBV7-9 and TRBJ2-3, with D tentatively TRBD1 (6 bases). The CDR3 consists of 17 residues. V shed 5 bases and J shed 3 bases, with 21 bases lying between them. Germline values: CDR1 SEHNR, CDR2 FQNEAQ (reference sequence). CDR3 sequence (DNA): TGTGCCAGCAGCCCCTTACTCGAACAGGGTTGGACAGATACGCAGTATTTT. This translates into CASSPLLEQGWTDTQYF.

This sequence joins TRBV12-3 or TRBV12-4 and TRBJ1-5; no clear D. Trimming shortened V by 5 bases and J by 4 bases, and 9 bases separated the two germline ends. The CDR3 has 13 amino acids. CDR3 sequence: CASSPQWNQPQHF. CDR3 DNA sequence: TGTGCCAGCAGTCCTCAGTGGAATCAGCCCCAGCATTTT.

The chain couples TRBV24-1 to TRBJ2-2, with D possibly TRBD1 on 5 matching bases. This CDR3 has 15 residues. Looked up from germline, CDR1 is KGHDR and CDR2 is SFDVKD. V was clipped by 3 bases and J by 5 bases, with 12 bases between them. The CDR3 nucleotides are TGTGCCACCAGTGATCCCGCAGGGTCGACCGGGGAGCTGTTTTTT. Translation gives CATSDPAGSTGELFF.

The V gene is TRBV5-6, the J gene TRBJ2-5; the D gene is possibly TRBD1 (5 bases). This CDR3 region has 16 residues. Trimming stripped 3 bases from V and 4 bases from J, with 19 bases between. CDR1 and CDR2 (germline): SGHDT, YYEEEE. CDR3 region: CASSSRRVLASETQYF. The CDR3 coding sequence is TGTGCCAGCAGCTCCCGCAGGGTTTTAGCTTCAGAGACCCAGTACTTC.

The chain links TRBV5-1 to TRBJ1-2, with D unclear. The V gene lost 2 bases and the J gene lost 2 bases, with 10 bases spanning the gap. The CDR3 has 14 residues. From germline, CDR1 is SGHRS and CDR2 YFSETQ. The CDR3 spells CASSLGTGNYGYTF. For the CDR3, the DNA is TGCGCCAGCAGCTTAGGTACGGGCAACTATGGCTACACCTTC. The full variable domain, completed using reference TRBV5-1 and TRBJ1-2, is KAGVTQTPRYLIKTRGQQVTLSCSPISGHRSVSWYQQTPGQGLQFLFEYFSETQRNKGNFPGRFSGRQFSNSRSEMNVSTLELGDSALYLCASSLGTGNYGYTFGSGTRLTVV.

This chain links TRBV27 with TRBJ1-1; D is perhaps TRBD1 (6 bases). Germline loops: CDR1 MNHEY, CDR2 SMNVEV (reference sequence). V was trimmed by 3 bases and J by 1 base, leaving 12 bases between them. This CDR3 is 15 amino acids long. This CDR3 is CASSFGQHQNTEAFF. CDR3 DNA: TGTGCCAGCAGTTTTGGACAGCACCAGAACACTGAAGCTTTCTTT.

Turning to this clone: This same CDR3 is encoded by further DNA sequences in the sample. V is TRBV12-3 or TRBV12-4 and J is TRBJ1-1; D is unresolved. The CDR3 is made up of 11 amino acids. V gave up 6 bases and J gave up 0 bases, with 2 bases separating them. The CDR3 protein is CASSVNTEAFF. The CDR3 nucleotides are TGTGCCAGCAGCGTGAACACTGAAGCTTTCTTT.

This chain connects TRBV5-1 to TRBJ1-1, with D perhaps TRBD1 (5 bases). V was cut by 4 bases and J by 4 bases, with 14 bases left in between. Germline CDR1 and CDR2: SGHRS and YFSETQ. The CDR3 has 14 residues. The CDR3 DNA sequence: TGCGCCAGCAGCCCTTGGGGCGATTCCACTGAAGCTTTCTTT. It codes for CASSPWGDSTEAFF. The entire variable domain, with the rest obtained from reference TRBV5-1 and TRBJ1-1, is as follows: KAGVTQTPRYLIKTRGQQVTLSCSPISGHRSVSWYQQTPGQGLQFLFEYFSETQRNKGNFPGRFSGRQFSNSRSEMNVSTLELGDSALYLCASSPWGDSTEAFFGQGTRLTVV.

This clone has only one observation. The chain uses TRBV15 and TRBJ2-7; D is perhaps TRBD2 (6 bases). This CDR3 region has 14 residues. The germline gives CDR1 LNHNV, CDR2 YYDKDF (reference sequence). Trimming pared 5 bases from V and 9 bases from J, leaving 20 bases between. DNA for the CDR3: TGTGCCACCAGCGCGAGCCAGAGGGACGGGGGGCAGTACTTC. Its protein is CATSASQRDGGQYF.